These T cell receptor beta chains were read from a single sample in a study of blood T cell repertoires in COVID-19. This table comes from immunoSEQ multiplex PCR, and its TCRdb copy is limited to in-frame clones, with some not included. The sample includes about 150,000 clones, approximately 86% seen only once; the top ten take 4%. The sequenced material came from PBMCs or T cells enriched from blood (not recorded which). Every receptor here comes from a middle-aged woman who had been exposed to COVID-19. Both conserved end residues are part of each CDR3. The order of the fields is D gene, clone size, V gene, J gene, CDR3 DNA, CDR3 protein. The D gene is left open where the match is weak. Where a row states a size, it is once, few, many or the class of an expanded clone; other rows omit it.

TRBD2	NA	TRBV6-5	TRBJ2-1	TGTGCCAGCAGCCTCCTGGCGGGGGGGCCAAATGAGCAGTTCTTC	CASSLLAGGPNEQFF
NA	NA	TRBV5-1	TRBJ2-2	TGCGCCAGCAGCCCCGCGAGGGTAGCCGGGGAGCTGTTTTTT	CASSPARVAGELFF
TRBD1	NA	TRBV29-1	TRBJ2-5	TGCAGCGTTATAGGGACAGGACAAGAGACCCAGTACTTC	CSVIGTGQETQYF
TRBD1	NA	TRBV6-2/TRBV6-3	TRBJ2-1	TGTGCCAGCAGTGAGGACAGGGGGCGCGGTAATGAGCAGTTCTTC	CASSEDRGRGNEQFF
NA	NA	TRBV3-1/TRBV3-2	TRBJ1-1	TGTGCCAGCAGCCAAGGACCAGGTCTGAACACTGAAGCTTTCTTT	CASSQGPGLNTEAFF
NA	NA	TRBV6-6	TRBJ2-4	TGTGCCAGCAGTTCCAGGGGCAAAAACATTCAGTACTTC	CASSSRGKNIQYF
NA	NA	TRBV19	TRBJ1-1	TGTGCCAGTACCTCAGGGGCGGGCAGTCGGGTCCCTGAAGCTTTCTTT	CASTSGAGSRVPEAFF
NA	NA	TRBV9	TRBJ2-1	TGTGCCAGCAGCGTAGACGGTGGTTCCTACAATGAGCAGTTCTTC	CASSVDGGSYNEQFF
TRBD2	NA	TRBV11-2	TRBJ2-3	TGTGCCAGCAGCTTCCAGCGGGGCCGCACAGATACGCAGTATTTT	CASSFQRGRTDTQYF
NA	few	TRBV5-6	TRBJ1-2	TGTGCCAGCAGATTCCAGGGGTCAGCTAACTATGGCTACACCTTC	CASRFQGSANYGYTF
NA	NA	TRBV18	TRBJ1-5	TGTGCCAGCTCACCACCGGGCAGGGATTCTGGACAGCCCCAGCATTTT	CASSPPGRDSGQPQHF
NA	NA	TRBV7-6	TRBJ1-3	TGTGCCAGCAGCTTAGAAGTTGCAGGGGCCGACACCATATATTTT	CASSLEVAGADTIYF
NA	few	TRBV5-5	TRBJ1-4	TGTGCCAGCAGCTTGGACAGCAGTATATATGAAAAACTGTTTTTT	CASSLDSSIYEKLFF
TRBD2	NA	TRBV11-2	TRBJ2-1	TGTGCCAGCAGCCTGAGACTAGCGGACAATGAGCAGTTCTTC	CASSLRLADNEQFF
NA	NA	TRBV7-8	TRBJ2-1	TGTGCCAGCAGCTTAGGAGTACACAATGAGCAGTTCTTC	CASSLGVHNEQFF
TRBD2	NA	TRBV4-2	TRBJ2-3	TGTGCCAGCAACAGCCTTAGCGGGGGACCCACAGATACGCAGTATTTT	CASNSLSGGPTDTQYF
NA	NA	TRBV6-1	TRBJ1-2	TGTGCCAGCAGTTCTTCTCAGCGGGGCTACACCTTC	CASSSSQRGYTF
NA	NA	TRBV28	TRBJ2-3	TGTGCCAGCAGTGAGAGCACAGATACGCAGTATTTT	CASSESTDTQYF
NA	once	TRBV6-1	TRBJ2-1	TGTGCCAGCAGTGAAGTCATCAGGCCCAGCTCCTACAATGAGCAGTTCTTC	CASSEVIRPSSYNEQFF
TRBD1	NA	TRBV5-1	TRBJ2-3	TGCGCCAGCAGCGCCGGACAGGGAAGCACAGATACGCAGTATTTT	CASSAGQGSTDTQYF
NA	NA	TRBV13	TRBJ1-1	TGTGCCAGCAGCTTAGGTTCAGGTGAAGCTTTCTTT	CASSLGSGEAFF
NA	NA	TRBV12-3/TRBV12-4	TRBJ1-1	TGTGCCAGCAGTTTCGGGACTGAAGCTTTCTTT	CASSFGTEAFF
NA	NA	TRBV28	TRBJ1-3	TGTGCCAGCACCCCCATGTTCCGCTACTCTGGAAACACCATATATTTT	CASTPMFRYSGNTIYF
NA	few	TRBV27	TRBJ2-7	TGTGCCAGCAGTTTGAGCACCTTCTCCTACGAGCAGTACTTC	CASSLSTFSYEQYF
NA	NA	TRBV19	TRBJ1-6	TGTGCCAGTAGTATAGAGGGGCTCTCACCCCTCCACTTT	CASSIEGLSPLHF
NA	NA	TRBV6-2/TRBV6-3	TRBJ2-2	TGTGCCAGCAGTTACTCGGGCAGGGATGAGACCGGGGAGCTGTTTTTT	CASSYSGRDETGELFF
TRBD2	NA	TRBV6-4	TRBJ2-3	TGTGCCAGCAGTCCGGGACTAGCGGGGGGGACAGATACGCAGTATTTT	CASSPGLAGGTDTQYF
TRBD2	NA	TRBV4-1	TRBJ2-5	TGCGCCAGCAGCCAAGCCAGACTAGCGGGGCGATCCCAAGAGACCCAGTACTTC	CASSQARLAGRSQETQYF
TRBD1	once	TRBV2	TRBJ1-5	TGTGCCAGCAGTGGACAGGGGGATCAGCCCCAGCATTTT	CASSGQGDQPQHF
NA	NA	TRBV29-1	TRBJ1-4	TGCAGCGTTTACCCCGGGGGAAATGATGAAAAACTGTTTTTT	CSVYPGGNDEKLFF
TRBD1	NA	TRBV6-5	TRBJ1-3	TGTGCCAGCAGTTACGGACAGGGGACCGGAAACACCATATATTTT	CASSYGQGTGNTIYF
TRBD1	NA	TRBV7-2	TRBJ2-3	TGTGCCAGCAGTCAACGGGACAGGGCATCAGATACGCAGTATTTT	CASSQRDRASDTQYF
NA	NA	TRBV2	TRBJ2-7	TGTGCCAGCAGCGGGACTTTACCTGCGGGGGAGCAGTACTTC	CASSGTLPAGEQYF
TRBD1	NA	TRBV28	TRBJ2-5	TGTGCCAGCAGTCGCCGGGACAGGGATAGGGGGACCCAGTACTTC	CASSRRDRDRGTQYF
NA	NA	TRBV6-5	TRBJ2-7	TGTGCCAGCAGTTGGAGGAGGGTGCAGTACTTC	CASSWRRVQYF
TRBD1	NA	TRBV4-2	TRBJ1-6	TGTGCCAGCAGCCAGGACCGGGACAGGGGGTCACCCCTCCACTTT	CASSQDRDRGSPLHF
TRBD1	NA	TRBV9	TRBJ2-7	TGTGCCAGCAGCGTAGGTGTTTCGGACAGGGGGCGTTACGAGCAGTACTTC	CASSVGVSDRGRYEQYF
TRBD2	NA	TRBV5-1	TRBJ2-1	TGCGCCACATCTAAGACTAGCGAGCCTGAGCAGTTCTTC	CATSKTSEPEQFF
NA	NA	TRBV10-2	TRBJ1-6	TGCGCCAGCAGAGGGGGACAATCCGACCTGAATTCACCCCTCCACTTT	CASRGGQSDLNSPLHF
NA	NA	TRBV7-8	TRBJ1-5	TGTGCCAGCAGCCCCCAGGAGGGAGGCAATCAGCCCCAGCATTTT	CASSPQEGGNQPQHF
TRBD2	NA	TRBV6-5	TRBJ2-7	TGTGCCAGCAGTTACGCGGGGGACTCCTACGAGCAGTACTTC	CASSYAGDSYEQYF
NA	NA	TRBV5-1	TRBJ1-6	TGCGCCAGCAGTCCAGACAGTTCCTCACCCCTCCACTTT	CASSPDSSSPLHF
NA	NA	TRBV4-1	TRBJ2-7	TGCGCCAGCAGCCAAGACGTGACAGGTGATACCTACGAGCAGTACTTC	CASSQDVTGDTYEQYF
TRBD1	few	TRBV3-1/TRBV3-2	TRBJ1-2	TGTGCCAGCAGCCAACGAAGGACAGGGGCTAACTATGGCTACACCTTC	CASSQRRTGANYGYTF
TRBD2	NA	TRBV5-4	TRBJ2-7	TGTGCCAGCACCTCTGGTCCCACTAGCGGGAGTAGGGACGAGCAGTACTTC	CASTSGPTSGSRDEQYF
NA	NA	TRBV5-1	TRBJ2-2	TGCGCCAGCAGCTTGGGTACGAACACCGGGGAGCTGTTTTTT	CASSLGTNTGELFF